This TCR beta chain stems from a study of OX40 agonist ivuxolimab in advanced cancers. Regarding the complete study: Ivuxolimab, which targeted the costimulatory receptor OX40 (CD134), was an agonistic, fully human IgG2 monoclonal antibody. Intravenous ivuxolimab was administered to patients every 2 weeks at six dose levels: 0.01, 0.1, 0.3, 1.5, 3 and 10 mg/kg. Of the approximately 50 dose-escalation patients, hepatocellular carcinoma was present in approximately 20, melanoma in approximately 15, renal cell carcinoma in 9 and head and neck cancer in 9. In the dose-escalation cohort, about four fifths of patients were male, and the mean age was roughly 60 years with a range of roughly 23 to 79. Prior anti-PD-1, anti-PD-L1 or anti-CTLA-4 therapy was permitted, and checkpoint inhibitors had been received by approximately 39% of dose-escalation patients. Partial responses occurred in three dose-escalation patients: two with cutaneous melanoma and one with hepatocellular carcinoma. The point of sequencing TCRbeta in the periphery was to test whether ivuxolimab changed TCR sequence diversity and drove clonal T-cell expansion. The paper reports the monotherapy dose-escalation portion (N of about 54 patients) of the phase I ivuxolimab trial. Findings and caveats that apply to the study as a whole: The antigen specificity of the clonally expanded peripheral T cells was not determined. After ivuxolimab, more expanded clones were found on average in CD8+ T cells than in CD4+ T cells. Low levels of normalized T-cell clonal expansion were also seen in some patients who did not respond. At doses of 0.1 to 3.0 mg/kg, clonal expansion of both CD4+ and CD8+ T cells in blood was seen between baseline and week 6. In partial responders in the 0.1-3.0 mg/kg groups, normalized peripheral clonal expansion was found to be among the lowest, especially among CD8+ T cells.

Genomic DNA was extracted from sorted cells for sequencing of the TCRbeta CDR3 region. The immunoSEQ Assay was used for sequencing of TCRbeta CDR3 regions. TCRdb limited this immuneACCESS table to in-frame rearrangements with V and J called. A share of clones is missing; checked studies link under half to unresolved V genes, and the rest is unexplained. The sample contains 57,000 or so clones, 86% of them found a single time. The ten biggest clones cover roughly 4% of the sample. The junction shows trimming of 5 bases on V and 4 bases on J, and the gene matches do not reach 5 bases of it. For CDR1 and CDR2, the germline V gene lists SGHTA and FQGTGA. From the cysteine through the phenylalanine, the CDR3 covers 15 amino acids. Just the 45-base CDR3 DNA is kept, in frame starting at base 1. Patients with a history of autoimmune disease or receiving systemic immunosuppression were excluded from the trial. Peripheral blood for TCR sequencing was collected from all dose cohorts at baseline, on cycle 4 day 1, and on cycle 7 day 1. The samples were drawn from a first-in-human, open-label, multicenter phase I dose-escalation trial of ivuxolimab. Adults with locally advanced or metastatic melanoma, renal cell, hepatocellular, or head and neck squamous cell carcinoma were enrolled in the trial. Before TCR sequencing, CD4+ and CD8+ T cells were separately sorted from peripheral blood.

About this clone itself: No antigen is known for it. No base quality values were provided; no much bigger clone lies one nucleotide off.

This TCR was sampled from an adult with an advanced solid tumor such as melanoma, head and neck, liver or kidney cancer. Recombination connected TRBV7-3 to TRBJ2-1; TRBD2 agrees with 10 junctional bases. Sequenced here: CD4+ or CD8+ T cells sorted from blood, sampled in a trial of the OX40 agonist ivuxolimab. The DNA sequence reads TGTGCCAGCAGCCCAAGCGGGGGGGCTTACAATGAGCAGTTCTTC. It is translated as CASSPSGGAYNEQFF.